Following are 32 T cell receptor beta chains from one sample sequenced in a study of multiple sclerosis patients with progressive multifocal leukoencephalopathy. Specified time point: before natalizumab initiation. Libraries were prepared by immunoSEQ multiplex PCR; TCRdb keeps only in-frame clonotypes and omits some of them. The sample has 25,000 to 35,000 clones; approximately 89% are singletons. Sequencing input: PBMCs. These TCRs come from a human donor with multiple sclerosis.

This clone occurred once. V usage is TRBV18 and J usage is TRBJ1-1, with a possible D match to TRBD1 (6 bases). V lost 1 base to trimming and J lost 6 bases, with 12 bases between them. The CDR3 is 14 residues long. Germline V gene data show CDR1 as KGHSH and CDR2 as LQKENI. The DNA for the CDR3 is TGTGCCAGCTCACCACTGGGGGCAGTGGCTGAAGCTTTCTTT. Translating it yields CASSPLGAVAEAFF.

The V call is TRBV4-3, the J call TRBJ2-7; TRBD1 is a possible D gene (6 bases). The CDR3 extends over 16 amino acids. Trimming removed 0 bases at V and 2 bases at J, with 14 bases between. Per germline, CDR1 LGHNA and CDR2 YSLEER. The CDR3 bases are TGCGCCAGCAGCCAAGAAGCCGGACAGATTACCTACGAGCAGTACTTC. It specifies CASSQEAGQITYEQYF.

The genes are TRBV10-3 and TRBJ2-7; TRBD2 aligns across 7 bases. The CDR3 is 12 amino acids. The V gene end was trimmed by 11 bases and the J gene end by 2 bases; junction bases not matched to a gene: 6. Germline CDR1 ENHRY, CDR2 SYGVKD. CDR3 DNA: TGTGCCGCCGGGGAGGGAACCTACGAGCAGTACTTC. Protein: CAAGEGTYEQYF.

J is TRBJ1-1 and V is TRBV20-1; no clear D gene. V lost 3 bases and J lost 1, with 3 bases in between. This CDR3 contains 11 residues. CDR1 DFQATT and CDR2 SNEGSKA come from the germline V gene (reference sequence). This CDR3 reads CSASRNTEAFF. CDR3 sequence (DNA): TGCAGTGCTAGTCGGAACACTGAAGCTTTCTTT.

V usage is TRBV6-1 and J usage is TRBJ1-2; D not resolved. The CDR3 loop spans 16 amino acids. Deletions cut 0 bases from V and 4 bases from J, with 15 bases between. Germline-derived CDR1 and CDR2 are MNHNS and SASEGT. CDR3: CASSEAARGRGYGYTF. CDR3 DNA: TGTGCCAGCAGTGAAGCGGCCCGGGGAAGAGGCTATGGCTACACCTTC.

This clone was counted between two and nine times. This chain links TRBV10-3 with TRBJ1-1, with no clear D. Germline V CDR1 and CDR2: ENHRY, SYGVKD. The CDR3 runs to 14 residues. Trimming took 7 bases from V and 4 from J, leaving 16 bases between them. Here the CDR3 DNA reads TGTGCCATCACCCCGGGTCCTCGGACCACTGAAGCTTTCTTT. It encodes CAITPGPRTTEAFF.

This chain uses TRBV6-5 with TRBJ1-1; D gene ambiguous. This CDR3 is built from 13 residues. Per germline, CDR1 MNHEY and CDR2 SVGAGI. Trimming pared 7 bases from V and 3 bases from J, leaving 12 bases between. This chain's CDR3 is CASTPRKDTEAFF. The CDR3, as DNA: TGTGCCAGCACCCCAAGAAAAGACACTGAAGCTTTCTTT.

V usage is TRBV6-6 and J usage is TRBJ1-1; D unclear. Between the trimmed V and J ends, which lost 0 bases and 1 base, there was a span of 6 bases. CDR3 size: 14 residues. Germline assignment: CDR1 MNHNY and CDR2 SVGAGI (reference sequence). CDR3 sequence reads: CASSYSPANTEAFF. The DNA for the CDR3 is TGTGCCAGCAGTTACTCGCCCGCGAACACTGAAGCTTTCTTT.

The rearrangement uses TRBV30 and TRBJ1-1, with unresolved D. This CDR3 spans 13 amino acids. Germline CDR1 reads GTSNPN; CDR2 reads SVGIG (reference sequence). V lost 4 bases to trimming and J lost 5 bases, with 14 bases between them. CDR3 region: CAWTLNRDTEAFF. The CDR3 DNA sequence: TGTGCCTGGACCCTTAACCGGGATACTGAAGCTTTCTTT.

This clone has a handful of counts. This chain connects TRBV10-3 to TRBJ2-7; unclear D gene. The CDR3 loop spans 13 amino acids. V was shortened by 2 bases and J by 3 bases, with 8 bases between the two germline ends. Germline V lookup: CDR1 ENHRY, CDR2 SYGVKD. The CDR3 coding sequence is TGTGCCATCAGTGAGCTCACTTACTACGAGCAGTACTTC. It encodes CAISELTYYEQYF.

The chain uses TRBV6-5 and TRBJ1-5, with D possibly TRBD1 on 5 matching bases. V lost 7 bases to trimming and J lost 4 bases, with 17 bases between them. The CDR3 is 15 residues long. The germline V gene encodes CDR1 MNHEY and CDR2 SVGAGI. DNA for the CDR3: TGTGCCAGCACCAAGGCCCCGGGGGGAAATCAGCCCCAGCATTTT. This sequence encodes CASTKAPGGNQPQHF.

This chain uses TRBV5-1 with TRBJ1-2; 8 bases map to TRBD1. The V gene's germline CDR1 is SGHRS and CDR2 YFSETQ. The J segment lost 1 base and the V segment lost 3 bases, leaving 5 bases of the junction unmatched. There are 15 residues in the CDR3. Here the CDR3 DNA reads TGCGCCAGCAGCTCCGGGACAGGCCTTAACTATGGCTACACCTTC. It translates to CASSSGTGLNYGYTF. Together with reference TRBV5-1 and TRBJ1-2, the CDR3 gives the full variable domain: KAGVTQTPRYLIKTRGQQVTLSCSPISGHRSVSWYQQTPGQGLQFLFEYFSETQRNKGNFPGRFSGRQFSNSRSEMNVSTLELGDSALYLCASSSGTGLNYGYTFGSGTRLTVV.

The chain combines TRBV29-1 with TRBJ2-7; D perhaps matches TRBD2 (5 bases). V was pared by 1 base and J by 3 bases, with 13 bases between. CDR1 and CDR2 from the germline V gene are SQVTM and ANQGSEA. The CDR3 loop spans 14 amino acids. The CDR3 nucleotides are TGCAGCGTTGAAGGGGGTCTAGCTGGCTACGAGCAGTACTTC. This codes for CSVEGGLAGYEQYF.

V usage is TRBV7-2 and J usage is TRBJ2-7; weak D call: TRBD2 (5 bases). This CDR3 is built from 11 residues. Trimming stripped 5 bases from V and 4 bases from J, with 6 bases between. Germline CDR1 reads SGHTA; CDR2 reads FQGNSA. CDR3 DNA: TGTGCCAGCAGCCCGGGGTACGAGCAGTACTTC. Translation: CASSPGYEQYF.

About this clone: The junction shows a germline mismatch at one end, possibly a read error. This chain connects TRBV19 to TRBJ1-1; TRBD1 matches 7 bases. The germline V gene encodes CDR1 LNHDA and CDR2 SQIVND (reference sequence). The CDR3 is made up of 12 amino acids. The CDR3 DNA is TGTGCCAGTAGGACAGGGCTCACTGAAGCTTCCTTT. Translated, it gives CASRTGLTEASF. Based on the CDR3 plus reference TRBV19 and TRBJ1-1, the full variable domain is DGGITQSPKYLFRKEGQNVTLSCEQNLNHDAMYWYRQDPGQGLRLIYYSQIVNDFQKGDIAEGYSVSREKKESFPLTVTSAQKNPTAFYLCASRTGLTEASFGQGTRLTVV.

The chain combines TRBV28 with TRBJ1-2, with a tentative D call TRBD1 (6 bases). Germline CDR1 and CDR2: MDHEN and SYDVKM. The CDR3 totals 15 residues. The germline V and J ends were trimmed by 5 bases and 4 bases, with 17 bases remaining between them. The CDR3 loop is CASSIRSTGSYGYTF. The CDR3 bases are TGTGCCAGCAGTATACGATCGACAGGCAGCTATGGCTACACCTTC.

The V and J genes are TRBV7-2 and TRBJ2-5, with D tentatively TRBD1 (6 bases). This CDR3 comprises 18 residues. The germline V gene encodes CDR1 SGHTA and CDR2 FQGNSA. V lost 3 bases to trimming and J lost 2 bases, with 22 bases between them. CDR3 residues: CASSFGQGFTVLQETQYF. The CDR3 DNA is TGTGCCAGCAGCTTCGGCCAGGGGTTCACGGTCTTGCAAGAGACCCAGTACTTC. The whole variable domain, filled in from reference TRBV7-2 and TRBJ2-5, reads GAGVSQSPSNKVTEKGKDVELRCDPISGHTALYWYRQSLGQGLEFLIYFQGNSAPDKSGLPSDRFSAERTGGSVSTLTIQRTQQEDSAVYLCASSFGQGFTVLQETQYFGPGTRLLVL.

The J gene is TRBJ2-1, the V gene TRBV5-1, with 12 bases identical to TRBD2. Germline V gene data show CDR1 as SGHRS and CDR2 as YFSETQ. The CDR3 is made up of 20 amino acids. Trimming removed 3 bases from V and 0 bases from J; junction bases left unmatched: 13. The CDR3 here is CASSSFLAGGRSTSYNEQFF. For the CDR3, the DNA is TGCGCCAGCAGCTCCTTCCTAGCGGGAGGGCGTAGCACCTCCTACAATGAGCAGTTCTTC.

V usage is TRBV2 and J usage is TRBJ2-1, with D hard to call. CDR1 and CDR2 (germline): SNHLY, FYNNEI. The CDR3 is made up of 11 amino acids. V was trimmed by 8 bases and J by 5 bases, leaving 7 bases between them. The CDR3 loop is CASVLNNEQFF. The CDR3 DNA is TGTGCCAGCGTCTTAAACAATGAGCAGTTCTTC.

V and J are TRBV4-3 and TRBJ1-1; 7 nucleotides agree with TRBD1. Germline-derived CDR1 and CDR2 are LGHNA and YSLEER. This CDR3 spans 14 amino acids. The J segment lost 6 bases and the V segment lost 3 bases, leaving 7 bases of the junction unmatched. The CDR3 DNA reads TGCGCCAGCAGCCACGTTGCAGGGGGTGCTGAAGCTTTCTTT. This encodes CASSHVAGGAEAFF.

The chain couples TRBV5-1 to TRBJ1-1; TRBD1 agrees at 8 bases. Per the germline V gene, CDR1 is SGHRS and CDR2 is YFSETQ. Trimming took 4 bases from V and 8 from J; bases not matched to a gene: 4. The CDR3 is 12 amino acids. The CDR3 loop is CASSHRTGEAFF. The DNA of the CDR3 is TGCGCCAGCAGCCACCGGACAGGGGAAGCTTTCTTT.

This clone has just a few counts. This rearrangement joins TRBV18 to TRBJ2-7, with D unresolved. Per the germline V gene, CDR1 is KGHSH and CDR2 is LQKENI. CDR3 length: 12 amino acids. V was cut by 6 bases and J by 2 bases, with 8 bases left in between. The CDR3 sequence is CASSPETYEQYF. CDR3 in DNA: TGTGCCAGCTCCCCGGAGACCTACGAGCAGTACTTC. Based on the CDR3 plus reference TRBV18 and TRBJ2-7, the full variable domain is NAGVMQNPRHLVRRRGQEARLRCSPMKGHSHVYWYRQLPEEGLKFMVYLQKENIIDESGMPKERFSAEFPKEGPSILRIQQVVRGDSAAYFCASSPETYEQYFGPGTRLTVT.

For the CDR3, the DNA is TGTGCCAGCAGTTATGAGGTAGTACACATACATCATAATTCACCCCTCCACTTT. It codes for CASSYEVVHIHHNSPLHF. V and J are TRBV21-1 and TRBJ1-6. TRBV21-1 represents a pseudogene. The CDR3 consists of 18 residues.

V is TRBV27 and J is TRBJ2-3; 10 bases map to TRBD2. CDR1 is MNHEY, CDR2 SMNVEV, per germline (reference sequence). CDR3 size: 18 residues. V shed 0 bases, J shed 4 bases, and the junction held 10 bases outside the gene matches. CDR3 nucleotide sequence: TGTGCCAGCAGTTTATCGATTGGAGCGGGAGGGCCGGCAGATACGCAGTATTTT. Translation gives CASSLSIGAGGPADTQYF.

The CDR3 DNA follows: TGTGCCAGCAGCTTAAATCCTAGCGGGATAGGAGTGTCCTACAATGAGCAGTTCTTC. Amino acid sequence: CASSLNPSGIGVSYNEQFF. This chain links TRBV7-2 with TRBJ2-1; TRBD2 agrees at 9 bases. The ends lost 2 bases at V and 1 base at J; junction bases unmatched: 12. The CDR3 sequence is 19 residues long. In germline, CDR1 is SGHTA, CDR2 FQGNSA.

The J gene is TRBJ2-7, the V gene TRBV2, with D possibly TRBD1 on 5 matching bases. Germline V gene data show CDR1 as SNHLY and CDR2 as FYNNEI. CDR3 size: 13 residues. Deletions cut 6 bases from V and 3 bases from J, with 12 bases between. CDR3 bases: TGTGCCAGCAGATCGGACAAATTCTACGAGCAGTACTTC. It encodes CASRSDKFYEQYF.

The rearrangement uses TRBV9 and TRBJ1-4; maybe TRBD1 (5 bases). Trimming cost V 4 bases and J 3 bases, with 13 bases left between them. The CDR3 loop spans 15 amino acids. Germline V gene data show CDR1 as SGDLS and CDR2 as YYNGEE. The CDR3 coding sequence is TGTGCCAGCAGCAGATCACAGGCACCTAATGAAAAACTGTTTTTT. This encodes CASSRSQAPNEKLFF.

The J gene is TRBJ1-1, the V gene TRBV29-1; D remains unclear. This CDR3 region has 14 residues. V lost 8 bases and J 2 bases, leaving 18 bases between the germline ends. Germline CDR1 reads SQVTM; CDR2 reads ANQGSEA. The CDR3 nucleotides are TGCAGCCATAACAAGGGCACCTATAACACTGAAGCTTTCTTT. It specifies CSHNKGTYNTEAFF. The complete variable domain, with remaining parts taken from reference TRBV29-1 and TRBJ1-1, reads SAVISQKPSRDICQRGTSLTIQCQVDSQVTMMFWYRQQPGQSLTLIATANQGSEATYESGFVIDKFPISRPNLTFSTLTVSNMSPEDSSIYLCSHNKGTYNTEAFFGQGTRLTVV.

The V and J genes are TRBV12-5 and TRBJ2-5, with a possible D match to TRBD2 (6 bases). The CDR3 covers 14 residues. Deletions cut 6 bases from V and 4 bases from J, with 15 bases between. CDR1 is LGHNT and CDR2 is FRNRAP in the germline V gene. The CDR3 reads CASGPGTQRETQYF. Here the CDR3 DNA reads TGTGCTAGTGGACCCGGGACTCAACGAGAGACCCAGTACTTC.

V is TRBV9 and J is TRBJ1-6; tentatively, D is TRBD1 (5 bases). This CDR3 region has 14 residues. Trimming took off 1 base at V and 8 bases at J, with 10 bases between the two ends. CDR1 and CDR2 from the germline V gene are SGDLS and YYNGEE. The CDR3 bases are TGTGCCAGCAGCGTAACGGGGCCGGATTCACCCCTCCACTTT. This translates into CASSVTGPDSPLHF.

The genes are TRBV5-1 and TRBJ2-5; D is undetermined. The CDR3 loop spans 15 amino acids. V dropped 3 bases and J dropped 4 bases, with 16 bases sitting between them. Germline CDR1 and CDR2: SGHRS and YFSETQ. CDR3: CASSSGGLYGETQYF. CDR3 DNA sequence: TGCGCCAGCAGCTCAGGCGGCCTTTACGGAGAGACCCAGTACTTC.

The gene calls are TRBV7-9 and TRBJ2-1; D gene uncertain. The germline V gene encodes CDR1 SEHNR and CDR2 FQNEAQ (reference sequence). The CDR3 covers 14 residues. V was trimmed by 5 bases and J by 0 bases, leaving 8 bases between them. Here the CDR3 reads CASSPLSSYNEQFF. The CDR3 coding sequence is TGTGCCAGCAGCCCCTTAAGCTCCTACAATGAGCAGTTCTTC.